This record covers a single TCR beta chain. The sample comes from a study of T cell responses to AZD1222 COVID-19 vaccine. The protocol was immunoSEQ multiplex PCR, while the TCRdb copy is restricted to in-frame clones and leaves out a portion. The sample contains approximately 150,000 clones, roughly 87% of which appear only once. The V end lost 0 bases, the J end lost 6 bases, and 11 bases lay between the germline ends. CDR3 length: 14 residues. Germline loops: CDR1 MNHNY, CDR2 SVGAGI (reference sequence). The sequence was collected from an adult in good health. The source material was peripheral blood, sampled on day 0 of AZD1222 vaccination. The chain links TRBV6-6 to TRBJ1-1; D not certain. In nucleotides, the CDR3 is TGTGCCAGCAGTTACTCGAGGACCGGGGCTGAAGCTTTCTTT. It is translated as CASSYSRTGAEAFF.